This TCR beta chain was retrieved from a study of T cell repertoires in ileal Crohn's disease. Study as a whole: Every patient was operated on for stricturing (61%) or penetrating (39%) complications. About half of patients got postoperative therapy: around 10 thiopurines, approximately 18 anti-TNF.

TCRdb keeps only in-frame clones here, not all; method: immunoSEQ multiplex PCR. Of about 15,000 clones listed, approximately 80% are singletons. This CDR3 has 13 amino acids. Germline assignment: CDR1 SEHNR and CDR2 FQNEAQ (reference sequence). The V end was cut by 2 bases, the J end by 4 bases, with 8 bases between. Remarks on this clone: Its antigen is currently unknown.

Findings and limits, study-wide: The median delay to postoperative endoscopy was about 6.9 months. Mucosal expansions were suggested to be mainly CD8 T cells.

As for time point: neoterminal ileum biopsy at postoperative endoscopy, about 6 months after surgery. This clonotype was obtained from an adult with Crohn's disease. Material: ileal tissue. The V and J genes are TRBV7-9 and TRBJ2-5; D is ambiguous. CDR3 coding DNA: TGTGCCAGCAGCTTAATTGGTGGAGAGACCCAGTACTTC. Translation: CASSLIGGETQYF.